A single sample is the source of the 11 T cell receptor beta chains below, sequenced in a study of breast tumors, draining lymph nodes, adjacent tissues (dated by TCRdb to about 2016). The lymph node samples were taken from the axillary draining lymph nodes of breast cancer patients. Library construction relied on multiplex PCR. The sequencer listed for this sample is Illumina HiSeq 2000. The raw public reads went through TCRdb reprocessing: fastp at Q25, MiXCR clone calling, in-frame beta chains kept. Duplicate CDR3 protein sequences are folded into a single record with the most common DNA and genes. Here the sample has 150,000 to 250,000 distinct CDR3 sequences; approximately 30% occur a single time. Jointly, the top ten make up about 4.5% of the sample. Material: axillary lymph node tissue. The receptors were sampled from a female donor with breast cancer. Some clones in this sample may be carry-over from other donors' samples.

There are many counts of this clonotype. The rearrangement links TRBV5-6 to TRBJ1-6, with 10 nucleotides matching TRBD1. Germline trimming cut 2 bases from V and 7 bases from J; bases unmatched to any gene: 6. The CDR3 has 16 residues. The germline V gene encodes CDR1 SGHDT and CDR2 YYEEEE. CDR3: CASSFGTGASNSPLHF. CDR3 nucleotides: TGTGCCAGCAGCTTTGGGACAGGGGCCTCAAATTCACCCCTCCACTTT. The variable domain in full, with the rest retrieved from reference TRBV5-6 and TRBJ1-6, is DAGVTQSPTHLIKTRGQQVTLRCSPKSGHDTVSWYQQALGQGPQFIFQYYEEEERQRGNFPDRFSGHQFPNYSSELNVNALLLGDSALYLCASSFGTGASNSPLHFGNGTRLTVT.

This clonotype was observed at least ten times. The chain carries TRBV20-1 and TRBJ2-1; 7 bases are a match to TRBD1. The CDR3 loop spans 13 amino acids. The V gene's germline CDR1 is DFQATT and CDR2 SNEGSKA (reference sequence). The J segment lost 8 bases and the V segment lost 4 bases, leaving 8 bases of the junction unmatched. The CDR3 DNA reads as TGCAGTGCTAAGACAGGGTTTTTCGATGAGCAGTTCTTC. Translation gives CSAKTGFFDEQFF.

This clonotype has just a few counts. The gene calls are TRBV6-1 and TRBJ1-5; D might be TRBD1 (5 bases). Trimming took off 7 bases at V and 2 bases at J, with 15 bases between the two ends. Germline V gene data show CDR1 as MNHNS and CDR2 as SASEGT. This CDR3 is built from 15 residues. The CDR3 loop is CASTLGTRGNQPQHF. As DNA, the CDR3 is TGTGCCAGCACTCTCGGGACTCGTGGCAATCAGCCCCAGCATTTT.

The rearrangement joins TRBV7-2 to TRBJ1-1, with D unresolved. Germline values: CDR1 SGHTA, CDR2 FQGNSA. Between the trimmed V and J ends, which lost 0 bases and 5 bases, there was a span of 7 bases. This CDR3 has 13 residues. The CDR3 DNA sequence: TGTGCCAGCAGCTTAGCCCCGAGGACTGAAGCTTTCTTT. It codes for CASSLAPRTEAFF.

Note on this clonotype: A read error may account for a junction end that differs from germline. The gene calls are TRBV2 and TRBJ2-2, with D possibly TRBD2 on 6 matching bases. Germline lookup yields CDR1 SNHLY and CDR2 FYNNEI. This CDR3 has 17 amino acids. CDR3 amino acids: CASSRAGGPWNTGELSW. The DNA for the CDR3 is TGTGCCAGCAGTCGGGCTGGAGGGCCGTGGAACACCGGGGAGCTGTCTTGG.

This clonotype was found many times. The chain combines TRBV5-1 with TRBJ2-7; D is unresolved. V gave up 2 bases and J gave up 0 bases, with 9 bases separating them. The CDR3 totals 14 residues. Germline CDR1 SGHRS, CDR2 YFSETQ. CDR3 sequence reads: CASSLGPSSYEQYF. The CDR3 DNA is TGCGCCAGCAGCTTAGGGCCGAGCTCCTACGAGCAGTACTTC.

This clonotype was seen repeatedly, ten times or more. J is TRBJ1-2 and V is TRBV19; 7 nucleotides align to TRBD1. V was pared by 4 bases and J by 3 bases, with 11 bases of the junction left unmatched. The CDR3 sequence is 16 residues long. CDR1 LNHDA and CDR2 SQIVND come from the germline V gene (reference sequence). CDR3 coding DNA: TGTGCCAGTAGTAGCGCCCACAGGGGATACGACTATGGCTACACCTTC. This codes for CASSSAHRGYDYGYTF.

The sample holds many counts of this clonotype. The rearrangement links TRBV30 to TRBJ2-2, with 7 bases aligning to TRBD2. Trimming removed 5 bases from V and 4 bases from J; junction bases left unmatched: 10. The CDR3 totals 15 residues. Germline assignment: CDR1 GTSNPN and CDR2 SVGIG (reference sequence). CDR3: CAWARGGIGTGELFF. The CDR3 DNA is TGTGCCTGGGCCCGGGGAGGGATCGGCACCGGGGAGCTGTTTTTT.

A remark on this clonotype: This CDR3 is missing its conserved last phenylalanine or tryptophan, likely due to a read error. The V call is TRBV2, the J call TRBJ2-5, with 9 bases that match TRBD2. J gave up 8 bases and V 3 bases, and 7 bases lay outside the gene matches. Germline CDR1 is SNHLY and CDR2 is FYNNEI. The CDR3 contains 14 residues. Here the CDR3 DNA reads TGTGCCAGCAGTGACTCGACTAGCGGCCGAACCCAGTACCTC. This sequence encodes CASSDSTSGRTQYL.

This clonotype occurred many times. The chain uses TRBV5-1 and TRBJ2-2; tentatively, D is TRBD2 (6 bases). The CDR3 sequence is 14 residues long. Germline loops: CDR1 SGHRS, CDR2 YFSETQ. V was pared by 5 bases and J by 0 bases, with 8 bases between. Here the CDR3 reads CASRGGANTGELFF. The CDR3 nucleotides read TGCGCCAGCAGGGGCGGGGCGAACACCGGGGAGCTGTTTTTT.

The chain has TRBV15 and TRBJ1-5, with TRBD1 matching over 7 bases. V dropped 3 bases and J dropped 4; count of bases not matched to a gene: 3. The CDR3 loop spans 14 amino acids. Germline loops: CDR1 LNHNV, CDR2 YYDKDF (reference sequence). CDR3 bases: TGTGCCACCAGCAGTTTACAGGGGAATCAGCCCCAGCATTTT. Translated, it gives CATSSLQGNQPQHF. Full variable domain (remainder filled in from reference TRBV15 and TRBJ1-5): DAMVIQNPRYQVTQFGKPVTLSCSQTLNHNVMYWYQQKSSQAPKLLFHYYDKDFNNEADTPDNFQSRRPNTSFCFLDIRSPGLGDTAMYLCATSSLQGNQPQHFGDGTRLSIL.